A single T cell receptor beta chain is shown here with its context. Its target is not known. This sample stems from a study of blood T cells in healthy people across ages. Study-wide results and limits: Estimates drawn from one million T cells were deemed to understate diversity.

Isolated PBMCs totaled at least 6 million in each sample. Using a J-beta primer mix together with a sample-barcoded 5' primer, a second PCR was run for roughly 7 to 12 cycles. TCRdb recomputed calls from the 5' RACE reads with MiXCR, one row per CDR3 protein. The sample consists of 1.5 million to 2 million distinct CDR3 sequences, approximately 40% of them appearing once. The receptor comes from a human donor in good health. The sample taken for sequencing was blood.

CDR3 sequence: CASSSRTGKHIHEQYF. As DNA, the CDR3 is TGTGCCAGCAGCTCCCGGACAGGGAAACACATCCACGAGCAGTACTTC. The rearrangement links TRBV7-9 to TRBJ2-4, with 8 positions matching TRBD1. Matching the DNA end better, TRBJ2-7 makes the J call doubtful. This CDR3 has 16 amino acids. Germline-derived CDR1 and CDR2 are SEHNR and FQNEAQ (reference sequence).